This section outlines one T cell receptor (beta chain) sequence together with its context. Its specificity is unknown. This entry comes from a study of T cell responses to AZD1222 COVID-19 vaccine. Germline V gene lookup returns CDR1 SGHAT and CDR2 FQNNGV. Unmatched junction bases numbered 6, after V lost 3 bases and J lost 2 bases. The CDR3 is 16 amino acids. Overall study findings and caveats: Repertoires in all cases were sampled only once the peak T cell response had passed. Most donors were white British and more were female, and clonal diversity was possibly underestimated. Increases in Spike-specific TCR breadth and depth were seen after two AZD1222 doses. Distributed over spike, vaccine-associated CD4 TCRs predominated at 160-218 and 743-854.

Profiled with immunoSEQ multiplex PCR; TCRdb holds only in-frame clones, not every one. Of about 48,000 clones listed, 70% to 90% are singletons. The chain joins TRBV11-2 to TRBJ2-1, with 8 bases matching TRBD1. Sequencing used peripheral blood, obtained 28 days after the second AZD1222 dose. The sequence derives from an adult who received the AZD1222 COVID-19 vaccine. The CDR3 bases are TGTGCCAGCAGCTTTTCCCAGGGGGCGGCCTACAATGAGCAGTTCTTC. Amino acids: CASSFSQGAAYNEQFF.